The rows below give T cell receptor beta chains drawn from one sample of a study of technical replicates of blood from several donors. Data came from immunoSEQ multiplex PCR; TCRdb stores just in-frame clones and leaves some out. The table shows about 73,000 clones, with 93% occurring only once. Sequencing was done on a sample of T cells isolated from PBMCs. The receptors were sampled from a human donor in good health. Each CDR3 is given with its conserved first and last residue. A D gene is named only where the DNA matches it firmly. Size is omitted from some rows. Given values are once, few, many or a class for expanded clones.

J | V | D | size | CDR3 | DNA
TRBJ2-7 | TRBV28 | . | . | CASIPLGVSYEQYF | TGTGCCAGCATCCCACTGGGAGTTTCCTACGAGCAGTACTTC
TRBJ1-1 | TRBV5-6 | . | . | CASSFPAGGITEAFF | TGTGCCAGCAGCTTTCCGGCCGGCGGGATCACTGAAGCTTTCTTT
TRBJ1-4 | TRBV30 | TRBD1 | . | CAWRVRGANEKLFF | TGTGCCTGGAGGGTCAGGGGGGCAAATGAAAAACTGTTTTTT
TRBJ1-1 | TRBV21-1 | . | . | CASSRRTGCLNTEAFF | TGTGCCAGCAGCAGAAGGACAGGCTGTTTGAACACTGAAGCTTTCTTT
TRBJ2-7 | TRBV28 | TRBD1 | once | CASSLPGQSSYEQYF | TGTGCCAGCAGTTTACCGGGACAGAGCTCCTACGAGCAGTACTTC
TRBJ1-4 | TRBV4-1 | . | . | CASRNPGRGEKLFF | TGCGCCAGCAGGAATCCAGGGAGGGGCGAAAAACTGTTTTTT
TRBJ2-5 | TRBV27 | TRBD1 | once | CASSPSGGGETQYF | TGTGCCAGCAGCCCCTCAGGGGGCGGCGAGACCCAGTACTTC
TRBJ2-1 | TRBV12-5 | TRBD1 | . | CASGPTGGAYNEQFF | TGTGCTAGTGGACCGACAGGGGGCGCTTACAATGAGCAGTTCTTC
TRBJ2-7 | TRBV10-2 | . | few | CASNGGLRDEQYF | TGCGCCAGCAATGGGGGGTTGAGGGACGAGCAGTACTTC
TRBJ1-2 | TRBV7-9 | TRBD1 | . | CASSPGTGGFGYTF | TGTGCCAGCAGTCCCGGGACAGGGGGCTTTGGCTACACCTTC
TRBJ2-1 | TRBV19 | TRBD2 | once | CASSIRLGTSGYNEQFF | TGTGCCAGTAGTATCAGGTTAGGGACTAGCGGCTACAATGAGCAGTTCTTC
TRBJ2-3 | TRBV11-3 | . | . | CASSLEPGNTQYF | TGTGCCAGCAGCTTAGAGCCGGGAAATACGCAGTATTTT
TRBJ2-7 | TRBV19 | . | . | CASSMTRGYEQYF | TGTGCCAGTAGTATGACAAGGGGATACGAGCAGTACTTC
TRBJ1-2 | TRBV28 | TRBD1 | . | CASSPVQTGGNYGYTF | TGTGCCAGCAGCCCCGTCCAGACAGGGGGGAACTATGGCTACACCTTC
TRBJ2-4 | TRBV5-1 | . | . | CASSLGWPRGDIAKNIQYF | TGCGCCAGCAGCTTAGGTTGGCCCAGGGGGGACATAGCCAAAAACATTCAGTACTTC
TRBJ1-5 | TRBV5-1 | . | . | CASSLGDNQPQHF | TGCGCCAGCAGCTTGGGAGATAATCAGCCCCAGCATTTT
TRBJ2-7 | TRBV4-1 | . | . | CASSQGPKGDYEQYF | TGCGCCAGCAGCCAGGGCCCGAAGGGGGACTACGAGCAGTACTTC
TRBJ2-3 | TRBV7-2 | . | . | CASSPRPDTQYF | TGTGCCAGCAGCCCCCGTCCAGATACGCAGTATTTT
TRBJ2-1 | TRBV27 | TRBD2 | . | CASSIQGLAGGTSSYNEQFF | TGTGCCAGCAGTATCCAGGGACTAGCGGGAGGAACGAGCTCCTACAATGAGCAGTTCTTC
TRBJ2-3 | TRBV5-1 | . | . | CASSLVAGGHPTDTQYF | TGCGCCAGCAGCTTAGTAGCAGGGGGGCACCCCACAGATACGCAGTATTTT
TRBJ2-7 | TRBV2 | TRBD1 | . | CASSVVAGGFYEQYF | TGTGCCAGCAGTGTAGTAGCAGGGGGTTTCTACGAGCAGTACTTC
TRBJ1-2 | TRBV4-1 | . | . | CASSQERAPRSYGYTF | TGCGCCAGCAGCCAAGAGCGAGCACCTAGGTCCTATGGCTACACCTTC
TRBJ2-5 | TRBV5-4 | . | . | CASNRVGETQYF | TGTGCCAGCAACAGGGTGGGCGAGACCCAGTACTTC
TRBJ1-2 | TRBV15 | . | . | CATSRGGEGVWGYTF | TGTGCCACCAGCAGAGGTGGCGAGGGAGTATGGGGCTACACCTTC
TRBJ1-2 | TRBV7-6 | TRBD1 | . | CASSLDGQDPNYGYTF | TGTGCCAGCAGCTTAGATGGACAGGACCCTAACTATGGCTACACCTTC
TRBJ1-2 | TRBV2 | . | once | CASSEAARPVVNTANYGYTF | TGTGCCAGCAGTGAAGCCGCCCGTCCGGTCGTGAATACAGCTAACTATGGCTACACCTTC
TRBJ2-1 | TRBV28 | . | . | CASRGGLGYNEQFF | TGTGCCAGCCGAGGGGGTCTCGGATACAATGAGCAGTTCTTC
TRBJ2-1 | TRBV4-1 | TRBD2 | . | CASSQDGRVARGDEQFF | TGCGCCAGCAGCCAAGATGGGAGGGTGGCGCGGGGGGATGAGCAGTTCTTC
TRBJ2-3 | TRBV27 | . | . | CASRNWADTQYF | TGTGCCAGCAGGAATTGGGCGGATACGCAGTATTTT